This TCR beta chain was retrieved from a study of read filtering for tumor transcriptome and immune sequencing. Overall study context: Patients were approximately 17 male and 11 to 15 female, mean age approximately 70 years, range about 45 to 85.

From roughly 390 ng of RNA, a library with molecular barcoded alpha/delta and beta/gamma adaptors was made. Each CDR3 protein gets one entry after TCRdb re-called the reads with MiXCR. In the table there are about 58,000 distinct CDR3 sequences, around an eighth of which are singletons. This clonotype was seen a few times. What it binds is unknown. Trimming left V 3 bases short and J 4 bases short, with 9 bases between. CDR1 and CDR2 from the germline V gene are LNHDA and SQIVND (reference sequence). This CDR3 has 14 amino acids. The study, taken as a whole, reports: RNA-seq captured clonotypes less deeply and reliably than IR-seq. Roughly 80% of IR-seq clonotypes had a single read, yet these held roughly 3.3% of reads.

Sequences were obtained from a population of CD138-negative cells sorted from bone marrow. This rearrangement joins TRBV19 to TRBJ2-2; D is possibly TRBD2 (6 bases). The sequence was collected from a donor at least 40 years old with multiple myeloma. CDR3 bases: TGTGCCAGTAGTATGCAGGGAGGCACCGGGGAGCTGTTTTTT. Its translation: CASSMQGGTGELFF. The whole variable domain, filled in from reference TRBV19 and TRBJ2-2, reads DGGITQSPKYLFRKEGQNVTLSCEQNLNHDAMYWYRQDPGQGLRLIYYSQIVNDFQKGDIAEGYSVSREKKESFPLTVTSAQKNPTAFYLCASSMQGGTGELFFGEGSRLTVL.